The 31 T cell receptor beta chains reported below all come from one sample, sequenced in a study of identical twins. TCRdb re-derived calls from the 5' RACE reads in MiXCR, one entry per CDR3 protein. This table has 550,000 to 700,000 distinct CDR3 sequences, 21% appearing once. These data are also associated with another study on T cells expressing NK-cell markers.

Sequencing used PBMCs. These receptors all come from a woman younger than 35 in good health.

The chain carries TRBV10-3 and TRBJ2-4; D unclear. There are 11 residues in the CDR3. Germline V CDR1 and CDR2: ENHRY, SYGVKD. The ends were cut back, 6 bases at V and 8 bases at J, with 8 bases in the middle. The CDR3, as DNA: TGTGCCATCAGGGCTACGGACATTCAGTACTTC. Amino acid sequence: CAIRATDIQYF.

The V gene is TRBV19, the J gene TRBJ2-2; perhaps TRBD1 as D (6 bases). Trimming took 6 bases from V and 6 from J, leaving 14 bases between them. CDR3 length: 14 amino acids. Looked up from germline, CDR1 is LNHDA and CDR2 is SQIVND (reference sequence). The CDR3 here is CASSIQGNPGELFF. Written as DNA, the CDR3 is TGTGCCAGTAGCATCCAGGGGAATCCCGGGGAGCTGTTTTTT.

The rearrangement joins TRBV5-6 to TRBJ1-1; D is unclear. Germline-derived CDR1 and CDR2 are SGHDT and YYEEEE. V lost 3 bases and J 7 bases, leaving 7 bases between the germline ends. The CDR3 consists of 11 residues. This CDR3 is CASSYGVEAFF. CDR3 nucleotide sequence: TGTGCCAGCAGCTACGGTGTTGAAGCTTTCTTT.

This chain connects TRBV27 to TRBJ2-3, with TRBD1 matching 9 bases. The CDR3 runs to 16 residues. Trimming took 6 bases from V and 0 from J; bases not matched to a gene: 7. Germline CDR1 is MNHEY and CDR2 is SMNVEV (reference sequence). This CDR3 reads CASRVRQGVSTDTQYF. The CDR3 nucleotides read TGTGCCAGCAGGGTGAGACAGGGGGTAAGCACAGATACGCAGTATTTT.

V usage is TRBV7-7 and J usage is TRBJ2-1; no reliable D call. The CDR3 is 13 residues long. The germline V and J ends were trimmed by 1 base and 9 bases, with 10 bases remaining between them. From germline, CDR1 is SSHAT and CDR2 FNYEAQ (reference sequence). The CDR3 reads CASSLVGPSEQFF. The CDR3 DNA is TGTGCCAGCAGCTTAGTAGGCCCGAGTGAGCAGTTCTTC.

This chain joins TRBV20-1 and TRBJ2-5, with 7 bases fitting TRBD2. The CDR3 runs to 15 residues. Germline CDR1 DFQATT, CDR2 SNEGSKA (reference sequence). J was trimmed by 3 bases and V by 5 bases; bases with no gene match: 12. CDR3 sequence reads: CSAHSGLSGEETQYF. CDR3 in DNA: TGCAGTGCTCATTCAGGACTAAGCGGGGAAGAGACCCAGTACTTC.

There are a few counts of this clonotype. The chain joins TRBV20-1 to TRBJ2-4; D call uncertain. Trimming took off 3 bases at V and 5 bases at J, with 8 bases between the two ends. This CDR3 comprises 12 residues. The germline CDR1 and CDR2 sequences are DFQATT and SNEGSKA (reference sequence). The CDR3 sequence is CSARKLENIQYF. The DNA for the CDR3 is TGCAGTGCTAGGAAACTCGAAAACATTCAGTACTTC.

There are many counts of this clonotype. The V gene is TRBV9, the J gene TRBJ1-5, with D possibly matching TRBD1 (5 bases). In germline, CDR1 is SGDLS, CDR2 YYNGEE. The CDR3 extends over 15 amino acids. Between the trimmed V and J ends, which lost 0 bases and 7 bases, there was a span of 14 bases. In DNA, the CDR3 is TGTGCCAGCAGCGTAGATGGGGGGGAATACCAGCCCCAGCATTTT. It is translated as CASSVDGGEYQPQHF.

This rearrangement joins TRBV10-3 to TRBJ2-6, with D possibly called TRBD1 or TRBD2 (5 bases each). V dropped 10 bases and J dropped 0 bases, with 19 bases sitting between them. CDR3 length: 17 amino acids. The germline CDR1 and CDR2 sequences are ENHRY and SYGVKD. CDR3 DNA sequence: TGTGCCACCCGGGACGGATCCGCCGCCTCTGGGGCCAACGTCCTGACTTTC. Translated, it gives CATRDGSAASGANVLTF.

The chain employs TRBV12-3 or TRBV12-4 and TRBJ2-3; TRBD2 aligns across 11 bases. V trimming: 6 bases; J trimming: 5 bases; junction bases outside the gene matches: 7. This CDR3 contains 15 residues. As DNA, the CDR3 is TGTGCCAGCAGAGAACTAGCGGGGGAGGGAGATACGCAGTATTTT. It is translated as CASRELAGEGDTQYF.

V is TRBV6-1 and J is TRBJ2-5; TRBD1 agrees at 7 bases. The trim removed 6 bases at V and 5 bases at J, leaving 9 bases unmatched. Per the germline V gene, CDR1 is MNHNS and CDR2 is SASEGT. The CDR3 totals 14 residues. The CDR3 coding sequence is TGTGCCAGCAGCGCAAAAAGGGGGCAGGAGACCCAGTACTTC. Encoded protein: CASSAKRGQETQYF.

This clonotype was seen a few times. The rearrangement uses TRBV5-1 and TRBJ2-5, with TRBD1 matching over 8 bases. CDR3 size: 15 residues. V shed 6 bases, J shed 5 bases, and the junction held 12 bases outside the gene matches. Germline CDR1 reads SGHRS; CDR2 reads YFSETQ. CDR3 sequence reads: CASKTGTGGPETQYF. In DNA, the CDR3 is TGCGCCAGCAAAACAGGAACAGGGGGTCCGGAGACCCAGTACTTC.

This clonotype has just a few counts. The gene calls are TRBV5-1 and TRBJ1-2; 7 nucleotides line up with TRBD1. The V gene's germline CDR1 is SGHRS and CDR2 YFSETQ. This CDR3 is 15 amino acids long. J lost 4 bases, V lost 3 bases, and 9 bases had no gene match. This CDR3 is CASSYGLQGSYGYTF. CDR3 sequence (DNA): TGCGCCAGCAGCTATGGGTTACAGGGGTCCTATGGCTACACCTTC.

The chain has TRBV10-3 and TRBJ1-6; D might be TRBD1 (5 bases). CDR3 length equals 15 residues. Trimming pared 0 bases from V and 8 bases from J, leaving 11 bases between. Germline V CDR1 and CDR2: ENHRY, SYGVKD. The CDR3 loop is CAISESQGGHSPLHF. In nucleotides, the CDR3 is TGTGCCATCAGTGAGTCCCAGGGTGGACATTCACCCCTCCACTTT.

This CDR3 reads CSGGQGKETQYF. The CDR3 nucleotides read TGCAGCGGGGGACAGGGGAAAGAGACCCAGTACTTC. The chain recombines TRBV29-1 with TRBJ2-5, with 10 nucleotides matching TRBD1. The germline V gene has CDR1 SQVTM and CDR2 ANQGSEA. The CDR3 sequence is 12 residues long. V trimming: 7 bases; J trimming: 3 bases; junction bases outside the gene matches: 2. The variable domain in full, completed from reference TRBV29-1 and TRBJ2-5, reads SAVISQKPSRDICQRGTSLTIQCQVDSQVTMMFWYRQQPGQSLTLIATANQGSEATYESGFVIDKFPISRPNLTFSTLTVSNMSPEDSSIYLCSGGQGKETQYFGPGTRLLVL.

This clonotype was seen only a few times. The chain joins TRBV11-2 to TRBJ2-1; no definite D call. Trimming cost V 4 bases and J 5 bases, with 9 bases left between them. The CDR3 totals 13 residues. Germline lookup yields CDR1 SGHAT and CDR2 FQNNGV. As DNA, the CDR3 is TGTGCCAGCAGCTCATCGTTGAACAATGAGCAGTTCTTC. Its translation: CASSSSLNNEQFF.

This clonotype appeared many times. The CDR3 sequence: CASSEFGSGQVSGANVLTF. The CDR3 region has the DNA TGTGCCAGCAGTGAATTCGGTAGTGGGCAGGTCTCTGGGGCCAACGTCCTGACTTTC. The rearrangement uses TRBV25-1 and TRBJ2-6; D remains ambiguous. V was clipped by 1 base and J by 0 bases, with 16 bases between them. This CDR3 spans 19 amino acids. Germline CDR1 MGHDK, CDR2 SYGVNS.

This clonotype was counted ten times or more. The chain uses TRBV20-1 and TRBJ2-5; 8 nucleotides align to TRBD2. J lost 4 bases, V lost 3 bases, and 13 bases had no gene match. CDR1 is DFQATT, CDR2 SNEGSKA, per germline (reference sequence). CDR3 size: 16 residues. In nucleotides, the CDR3 is TGCAGTGCTAGTGGTTATAGCGGGAACAACGGAGAGACCCAGTACTTC. Residues: CSASGYSGNNGETQYF.

The table lists this clonotype with a few counts. The chain links TRBV9 to TRBJ1-5; possible D gene TRBD1, 6 bases. Germline V gene sequence: CDR1 SGDLS, CDR2 YYNGEE. The CDR3 length is 18 residues. V dropped 1 base and J dropped 0 bases, with 17 bases sitting between them. CDR3 in DNA: TGTGCCAGCAGCGTATCGGACAGCCCCTACTATAGCAATCAGCCCCAGCATTTT. Its translation is CASSVSDSPYYSNQPQHF.

The chain carries TRBV6-1 and TRBJ1-2; D gene uncertain. Germline CDR1 and CDR2: MNHNS and SASEGT. The CDR3 is 13 residues long. The V end lost 5 bases, the J end lost 8 bases, and 15 bases lay between the germline ends. The CDR3 spells CASSRLTRGGYTF. CDR3 nucleotides: TGTGCCAGCAGTCGGCTTACCCGCGGGGGCTACACCTTC.

This clonotype was observed a handful of times. The chain joins TRBV9 to TRBJ1-1; D gene uncertain. Deletions cut 6 bases from V and 0 bases from J, with 15 bases between. Germline V gene data show CDR1 as SGDLS and CDR2 as YYNGEE. There are 15 residues in the CDR3. CDR3 in DNA: TGTGCCAGCACCAAGCGGGAGCGGATGAACACTGAAGCTTTCTTT. Translating gives CASTKRERMNTEAFF.

The gene calls are TRBV5-1 and TRBJ2-5, with 9 bases lining up with TRBD1. The ends lost 3 bases at V and 5 bases at J; junction bases unmatched: 11. The germline V gene has CDR1 SGHRS and CDR2 YFSETQ. This CDR3 comprises 16 residues. The DNA for the CDR3 is TGCGCCAGCAGCTCATACACAGGGGGCGCCGAGGAGACCCAGTACTTC. Translated: CASSSYTGGAEETQYF.

This clonotype was observed at least ten times. The V gene is TRBV12-3 or TRBV12-4, the J gene TRBJ1-5; D is ambiguous. Trimming cost V 1 base and J 1 base, with 11 bases left between them. This CDR3 region has 16 residues. The CDR3 DNA reads TGTGCCAGCAGTTTAGGGCCCCAGATGAGCAATCAGCCCCAGCATTTT. Protein: CASSLGPQMSNQPQHF.

CDR3 DNA sequence: TGTGCCAGCAGCTTGCCGGGCACGGTCTACGAGCAGTACTTC. It specifies CASSLPGTVYEQYF. The rearrangement links TRBV5-5 to TRBJ2-7; unclear D gene. This CDR3 has 14 amino acids. With 1 base removed from V and 3 bases from J, the gap between germline ends came to 11 bases. Per the germline V gene, CDR1 is SGHKS and CDR2 is YYEKEE (reference sequence).

This clonotype was observed a few times. V usage is TRBV10-2 and J usage is TRBJ2-6; D is perhaps TRBD1 (5 bases). This CDR3 is 13 amino acids long. The germline V gene has CDR1 WSHSY and CDR2 SAAADI. V was trimmed by 10 bases and J by 0 bases, leaving 7 bases between them. DNA of the CDR3: TGCGCCATTACAGGCTCTGGGGCCAACGTCCTGACTTTC. As protein: CAITGSGANVLTF.

This clonotype has at least ten counts. The V gene is TRBV27, the J gene TRBJ2-3; possibly TRBD2 for D (6 bases). The V end was cut by 8 bases, the J end by 2 bases, with 20 bases between. Germline CDR1 reads MNHEY; CDR2 reads SMNVEV (reference sequence). The CDR3 extends over 16 amino acids. Here the CDR3 reads CASSLKRAYPTDTQYF. Here the CDR3 DNA reads TGTGCCAGCTCCTTGAAGCGGGCCTACCCCACAGATACGCAGTATTTT.

The chain combines TRBV9 with TRBJ2-7, with 8 bases identical to TRBD2. V lost 3 bases, J lost 2 bases, and 1 base stayed unmatched. The CDR3 runs to 13 residues. Germline CDR1 SGDLS, CDR2 YYNGEE. CDR3 bases: TGTGCCAGCAGCGACGGGGGGGCCTACGAGCAGTACTTC. Translation gives CASSDGGAYEQYF. Together with reference TRBV9 and TRBJ2-7, the CDR3 gives the full variable domain: DSGVTQTPKHLITATGQRVTLRCSPRSGDLSVYWYQQSLDQGLQFLIQYYNGEERAKGNILERFSAQQFPDLHSELNLSSLELGDSALYFCASSDGGAYEQYFGPGTRLTVT.

The chain has TRBV13 and TRBJ2-1, with D maybe TRBD2 (7 bases). CDR3 length: 14 residues. Per the germline V gene, CDR1 is PRHDT and CDR2 is FYEKMQ (reference sequence). Trimming shortened V by 1 base and J by 9 bases, and 13 bases separated the two germline ends. The CDR3 reads CASSLAQGGGEQFF. The CDR3, as DNA: TGTGCCAGCAGCTTAGCACAGGGCGGGGGTGAGCAGTTCTTC.

As regards this clonotype: Relative to the germline gene, one junction end is altered; a read error may explain this. This chain uses TRBV5-1 with TRBJ1-3; no clear D gene. The CDR3 contains 12 residues. Looked up from germline, CDR1 is SGHRS and CDR2 is YFSETQ. CDR3 loop: CVSSFSGNTIYF. CDR3 sequence (DNA): TGCGTCAGCAGCTTTTCTGGAAACACCATATATTTT.

This clonotype has just a few counts. The genes are TRBV25-1 and TRBJ2-3, with D possibly matching TRBD2 (5 bases). The CDR3 runs 14 residues. Germline CDR1 reads MGHDK; CDR2 reads SYGVNS. The V gene lost 6 bases and the J gene lost 2 bases, with 12 bases spanning the gap. As DNA, the CDR3 is TGTGCCAGCAGGAGTGGCGGGCTCACAGATACGCAGTATTTT. Encoded protein: CASRSGGLTDTQYF.

V and J are TRBV7-2 and TRBJ1-5, with D uncertain. Germline V gene sequence: CDR1 SGHTA, CDR2 FQGNSA. The ends were cut back, 0 bases at V and 10 bases at J, with 10 bases in the middle. The CDR3 is made up of 13 amino acids. The CDR3 coding sequence is TGTGCCAGCAGCTTAGCGCTCGTCTCACCCCAGCATTTT. Translation: CASSLALVSPQHF. Using reference TRBV7-2 and TRBJ1-5 for the parts outside the CDR3, the full variable domain is GAGVSQSPSNKVTEKGKDVELRCDPISGHTALYWYRQSLGQGLEFLIYFQGNSAPDKSGLPSDRFSAERTGGSVSTLTIQRTQQEDSAVYLCASSLALVSPQHFGDGTRLSIL.